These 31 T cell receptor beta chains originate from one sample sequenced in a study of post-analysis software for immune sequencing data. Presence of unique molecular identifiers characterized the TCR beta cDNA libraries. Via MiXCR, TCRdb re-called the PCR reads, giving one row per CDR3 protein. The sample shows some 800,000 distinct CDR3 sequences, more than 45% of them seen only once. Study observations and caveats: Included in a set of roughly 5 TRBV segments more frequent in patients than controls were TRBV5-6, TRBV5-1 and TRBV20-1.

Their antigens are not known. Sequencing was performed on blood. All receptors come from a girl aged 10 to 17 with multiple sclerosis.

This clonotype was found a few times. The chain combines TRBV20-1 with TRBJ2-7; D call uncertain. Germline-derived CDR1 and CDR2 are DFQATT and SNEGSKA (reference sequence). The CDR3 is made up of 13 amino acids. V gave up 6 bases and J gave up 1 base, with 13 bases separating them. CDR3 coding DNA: TGCAGTGCATCGGACGGCTATTCCTACGAGCAGTACTTC. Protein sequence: CSASDGYSYEQYF.

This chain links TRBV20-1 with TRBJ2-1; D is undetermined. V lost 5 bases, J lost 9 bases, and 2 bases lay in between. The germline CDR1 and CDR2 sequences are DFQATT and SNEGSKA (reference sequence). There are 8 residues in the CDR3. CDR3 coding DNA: TGCAGTGCTCTTGAGCAGTTCTTC. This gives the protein CSALEQFF.

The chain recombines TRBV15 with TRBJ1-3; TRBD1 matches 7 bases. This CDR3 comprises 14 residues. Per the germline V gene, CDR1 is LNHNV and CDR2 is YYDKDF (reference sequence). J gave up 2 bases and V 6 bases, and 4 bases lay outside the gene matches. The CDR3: CATSHGQAGNTIYF. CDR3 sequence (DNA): TGTGCCACCAGTCATGGACAGGCTGGAAACACCATATATTTT.

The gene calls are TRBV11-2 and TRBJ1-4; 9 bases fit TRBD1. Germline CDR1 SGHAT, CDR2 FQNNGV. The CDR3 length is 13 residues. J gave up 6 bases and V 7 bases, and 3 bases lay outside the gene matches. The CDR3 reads CASNRTGDEKLFF. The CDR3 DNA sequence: TGTGCCAGCAACAGGACAGGGGATGAAAAACTGTTTTTT.

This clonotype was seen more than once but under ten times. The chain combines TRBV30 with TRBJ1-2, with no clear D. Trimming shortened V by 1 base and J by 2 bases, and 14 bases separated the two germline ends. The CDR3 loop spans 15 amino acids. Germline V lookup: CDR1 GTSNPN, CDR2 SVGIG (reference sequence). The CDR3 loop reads CAWSASGYRNYGYTF. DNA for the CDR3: TGTGCCTGGAGTGCATCAGGTTATAGGAACTATGGCTACACCTTC.

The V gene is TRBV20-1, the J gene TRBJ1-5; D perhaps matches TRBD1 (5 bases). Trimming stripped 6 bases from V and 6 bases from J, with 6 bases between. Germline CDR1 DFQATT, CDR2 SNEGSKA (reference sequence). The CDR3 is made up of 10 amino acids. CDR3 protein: CSAGGQPQHF. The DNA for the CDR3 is TGCAGTGCCGGGGGTCAGCCCCAGCATTTT.

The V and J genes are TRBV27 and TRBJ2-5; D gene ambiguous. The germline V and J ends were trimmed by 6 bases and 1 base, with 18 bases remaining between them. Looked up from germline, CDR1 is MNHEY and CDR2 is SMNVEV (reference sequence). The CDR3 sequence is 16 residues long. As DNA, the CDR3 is TGTGCCAGCAGCCCTGCGGCGGCAGGTCTCCAAGAGACCCAGTACTTC. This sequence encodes CASSPAAAGLQETQYF.

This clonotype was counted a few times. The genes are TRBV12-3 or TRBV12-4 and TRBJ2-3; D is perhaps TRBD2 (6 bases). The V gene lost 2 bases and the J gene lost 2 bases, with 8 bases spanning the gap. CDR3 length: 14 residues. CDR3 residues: CASSLWGDTDTQYF. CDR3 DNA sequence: TGTGCCAGCAGTTTATGGGGGGACACAGATACGCAGTATTTT.

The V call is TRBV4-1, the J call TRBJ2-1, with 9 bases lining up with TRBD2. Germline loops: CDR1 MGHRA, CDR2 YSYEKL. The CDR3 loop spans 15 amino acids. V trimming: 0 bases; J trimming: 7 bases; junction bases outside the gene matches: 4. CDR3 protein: CASSQDPSGMNEQFF. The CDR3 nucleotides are TGCGCCAGCAGCCAAGATCCTAGCGGGATGAATGAGCAGTTCTTC.

The CDR3 spells CATSHSGKNNEQFF. The CDR3 region has the DNA TGTGCCACCAGTCATAGCGGGAAAAACAATGAGCAGTTCTTC. This chain joins TRBV24-1 and TRBJ2-1; 8 bases match TRBD2. CDR1 and CDR2 (germline): KGHDR, SFDVKD. The V gene end was trimmed by 6 bases and the J gene end by 5 bases; junction bases not matched to a gene: 5. The CDR3 has 14 amino acids.

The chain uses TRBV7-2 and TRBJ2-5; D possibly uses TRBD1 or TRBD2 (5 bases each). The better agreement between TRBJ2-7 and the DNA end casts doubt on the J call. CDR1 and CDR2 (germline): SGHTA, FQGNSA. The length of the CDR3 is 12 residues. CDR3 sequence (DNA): TGTGCCAGCATCGGGACCCCATACGAGCAGTACTTC. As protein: CASIGTPYEQYF.

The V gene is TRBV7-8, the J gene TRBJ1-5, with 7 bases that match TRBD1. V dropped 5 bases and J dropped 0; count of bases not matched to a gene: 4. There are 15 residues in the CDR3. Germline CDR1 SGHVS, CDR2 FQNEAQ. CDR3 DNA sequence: TGTGCCAGCAGCCGACAGGGATATAGCAATCAGCCCCAGCATTTT. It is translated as CASSRQGYSNQPQHF.

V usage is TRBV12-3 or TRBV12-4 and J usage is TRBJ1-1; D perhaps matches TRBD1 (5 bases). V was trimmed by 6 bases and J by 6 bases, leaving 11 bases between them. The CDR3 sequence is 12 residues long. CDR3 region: CASSPGHAEAFF. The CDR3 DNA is TGTGCCAGCAGCCCCGGACACGCTGAAGCTTTCTTT.

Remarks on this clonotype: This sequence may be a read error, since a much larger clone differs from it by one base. The CDR3 DNA sequence: TGTGCCAGCAGCGGGACAGGTACGATCCAAGAGACCCAGTTCTTC. Translation: CASSGTGTIQETQFF. This chain uses TRBV9 with TRBJ2-5; 7 bases agree with TRBD1. TRBJ2-1 explains the end of the DNA better; the J call may be wrong. Germline values: CDR1 SGDLS, CDR2 YYNGEE. This CDR3 has 15 residues.

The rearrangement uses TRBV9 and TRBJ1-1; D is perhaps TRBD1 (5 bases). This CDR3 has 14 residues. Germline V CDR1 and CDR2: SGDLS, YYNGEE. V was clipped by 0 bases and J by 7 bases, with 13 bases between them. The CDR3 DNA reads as TGTGCCAGCAGCGTAGACCCAGGGCTGGGTGAAGCTTTCTTT. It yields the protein CASSVDPGLGEAFF.

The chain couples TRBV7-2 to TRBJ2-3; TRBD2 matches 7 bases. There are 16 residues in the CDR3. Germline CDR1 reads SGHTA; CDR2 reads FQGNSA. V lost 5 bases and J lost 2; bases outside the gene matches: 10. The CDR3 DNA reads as TGTGCCAGCAGCCCCAGGAGGCGGGAGTCCACAGATACGCAGTATTTT. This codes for CASSPRRRESTDTQYF.

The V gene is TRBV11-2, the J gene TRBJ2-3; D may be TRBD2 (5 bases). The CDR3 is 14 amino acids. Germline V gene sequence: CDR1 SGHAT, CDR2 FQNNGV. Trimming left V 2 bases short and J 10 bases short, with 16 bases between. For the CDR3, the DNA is TGTGCCAGCAGCTTAATAGCGCTTGGCTATGCGCAGTATTTT. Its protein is CASSLIALGYAQYF. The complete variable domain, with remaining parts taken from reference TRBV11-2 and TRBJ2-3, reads EAGVAQSPRYKIIEKRQSVAFWCNPISGHATLYWYQQILGQGPKLLIQFQNNGVVDDSQLPKDRFSAERLKGVDSTLKIQPAKLEDSAVYLCASSLIALGYAQYFGPGTRLTVL.

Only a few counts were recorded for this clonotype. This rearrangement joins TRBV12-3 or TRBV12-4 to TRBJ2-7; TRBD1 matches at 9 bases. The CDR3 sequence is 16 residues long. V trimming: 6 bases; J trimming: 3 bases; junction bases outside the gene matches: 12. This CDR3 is CASSLLLSDRGYEQYF. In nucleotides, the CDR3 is TGTGCCAGCAGCCTCCTCCTTTCGGACAGGGGCTACGAGCAGTACTTC.

Written as DNA, the CDR3 is TGTGCCAGCAGTGAACTCGGGGGGACAGGGAACAGCGAGCAGTACTTC. Translating it yields CASSELGGTGNSEQYF. This chain connects TRBV6-1 to TRBJ2-7; 9 nucleotides align to TRBD1. Looked up from germline, CDR1 is MNHNS and CDR2 is SASEGT. After removal of 2 bases from V and 6 bases from J, the junction contained 11 bases not matched to a gene. The CDR3 is made up of 16 amino acids.

The CDR3 region is CASSQEASSYNEQFF. CDR3 coding DNA: TGTGCCAGCAGCCAAGAAGCGAGCTCCTACAATGAGCAGTTCTTC. V usage is TRBV3-1 and J usage is TRBJ2-1; no clear D gene. Trimming shortened V by 0 bases and J by 0 bases, and 6 bases separated the two germline ends. The CDR3 has 15 residues. The germline V gene has CDR1 LGHDT and CDR2 YNNKEL (reference sequence).

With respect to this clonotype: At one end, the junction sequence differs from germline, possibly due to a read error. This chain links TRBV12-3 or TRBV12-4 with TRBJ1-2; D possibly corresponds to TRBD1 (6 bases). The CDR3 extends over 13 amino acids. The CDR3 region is CASRLGTLPGYTF. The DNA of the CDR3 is TGTGCCAGCAGGTTAGGGACACTTCCTGGCTACACCTTC.

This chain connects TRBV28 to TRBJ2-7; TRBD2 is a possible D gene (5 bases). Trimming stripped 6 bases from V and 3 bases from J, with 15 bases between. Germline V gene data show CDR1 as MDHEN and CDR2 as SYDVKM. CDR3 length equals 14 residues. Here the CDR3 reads CASSPIPDFYEQYF. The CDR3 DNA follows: TGTGCCAGCAGCCCCATACCGGACTTCTACGAGCAGTACTTC.

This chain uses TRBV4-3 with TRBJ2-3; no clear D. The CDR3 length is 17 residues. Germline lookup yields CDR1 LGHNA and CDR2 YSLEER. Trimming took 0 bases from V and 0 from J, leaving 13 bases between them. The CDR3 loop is CASSQDLAFTSTDTQYF. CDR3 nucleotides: TGCGCCAGCAGCCAAGATTTGGCCTTTACTAGCACAGATACGCAGTATTTT.

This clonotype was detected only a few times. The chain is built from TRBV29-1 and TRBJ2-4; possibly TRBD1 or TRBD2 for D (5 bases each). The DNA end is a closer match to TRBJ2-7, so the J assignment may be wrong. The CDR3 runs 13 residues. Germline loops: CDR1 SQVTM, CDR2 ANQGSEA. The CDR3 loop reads CSVTGTLSYEQYF. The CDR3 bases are TGCAGCGTTACCGGGACCCTCTCCTACGAGCAGTACTTC.

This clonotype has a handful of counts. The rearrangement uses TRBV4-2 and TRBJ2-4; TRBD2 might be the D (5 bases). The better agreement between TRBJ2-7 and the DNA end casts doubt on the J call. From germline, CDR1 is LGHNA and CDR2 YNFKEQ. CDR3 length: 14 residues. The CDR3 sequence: CASSQDERDYEQYF. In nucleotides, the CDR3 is TGTGCCAGCAGCCAAGACGAGAGGGACTACGAGCAGTACTTC.

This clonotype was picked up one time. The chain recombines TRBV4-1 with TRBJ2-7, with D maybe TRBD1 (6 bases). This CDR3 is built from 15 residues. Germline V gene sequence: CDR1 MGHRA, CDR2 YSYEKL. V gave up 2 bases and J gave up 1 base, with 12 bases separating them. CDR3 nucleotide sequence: TGCGCCAGCAGCCAAAATTTCGGGACATCCTACGAGCAGTACTTC. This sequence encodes CASSQNFGTSYEQYF.

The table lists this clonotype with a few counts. CDR3 sequence (DNA): TGTGCCAGCAATGGCAGGGGGGTGGCGTACTTC. Protein: CASNGRGVAYF. V usage is TRBV2 and J usage is TRBJ2-4, with a weak D call TRBD1 (7 bases). The germline V gene has CDR1 SNHLY and CDR2 FYNNEI. This CDR3 has 11 amino acids. The V and J ends lost 7 bases and 15 bases respectively, with 16 bases between them.

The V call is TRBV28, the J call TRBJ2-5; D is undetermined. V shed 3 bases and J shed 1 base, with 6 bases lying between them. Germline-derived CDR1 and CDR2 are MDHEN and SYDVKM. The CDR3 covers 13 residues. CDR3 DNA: TGTGCCAGCAGTTTTCTCTCCCAAGAGACCCAGTACTTC. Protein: CASSFLSQETQYF.

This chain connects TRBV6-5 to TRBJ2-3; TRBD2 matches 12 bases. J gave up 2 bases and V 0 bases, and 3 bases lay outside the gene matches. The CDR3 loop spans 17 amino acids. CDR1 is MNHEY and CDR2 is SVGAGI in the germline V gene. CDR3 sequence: CASSYSGTSGHTDTQYF. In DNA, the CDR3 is TGTGCCAGCAGTTACTCAGGGACTAGCGGGCACACAGATACGCAGTATTTT.

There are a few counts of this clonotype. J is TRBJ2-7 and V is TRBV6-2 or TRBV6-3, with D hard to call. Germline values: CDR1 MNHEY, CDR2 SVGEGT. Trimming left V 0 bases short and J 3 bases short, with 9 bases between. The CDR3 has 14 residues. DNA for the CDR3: TGTGCCAGCAGTTACTCGTCAGATTACTACGAGCAGTACTTC. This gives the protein CASSYSSDYYEQYF.

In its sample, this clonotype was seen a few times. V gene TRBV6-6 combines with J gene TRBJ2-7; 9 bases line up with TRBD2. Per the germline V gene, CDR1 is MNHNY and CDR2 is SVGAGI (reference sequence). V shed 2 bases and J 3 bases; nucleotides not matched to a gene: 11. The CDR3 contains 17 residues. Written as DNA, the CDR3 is TGTGCCAGCAGTTACGTAGCGGGAGCTGTTGGGGACTACGAGCAGTACTTC. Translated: CASSYVAGAVGDYEQYF.